These T cell receptor beta chains were read from a single sample in a study of T cell repertoires in cytomegalovirus infection. TCRdb re-derived calls from the reads in MiXCR, one entry per CDR3 protein. The sample carries roughly 920,000 distinct CDR3 sequences, about a third recorded once. These receptors have no known antigen. The material was cultured CD8+ T cells from PBMCs, obtained from culture after CMV antigen stimulation. Every receptor here comes from a human donor in good health (CMV status not recorded). Some clones in this sample may be carry-over from other donors' samples. Both conserved end residues are part of each CDR3.

cdr3_aa	j_call	v_call
CSARGERGSYRTDTQYF	TRBJ2-3	TRBV20-1
CVSSLAQGLAEAFF	TRBJ1-1	TRBV7-6
CASQVPGLRLTDTQYF	TRBJ2-3	TRBV6-1
CATLKGGGAYNEQFF	TRBJ2-1	TRBV27
CARWGNQPQHF	TRBJ1-5	TRBV6-6
CASGLGLDTEAFF	TRBJ1-1	TRBV27
CASSLAPISTDTQYF	TRBJ2-3	TRBV7-6
CASRTGAYNEQFF	TRBJ2-1	TRBV19
CASRLGGEQFF	TRBJ2-1	TRBV7-8
CASSQARQGLGNTIYF	TRBJ1-3	TRBV4-2
CASSRRDPGTDTQYF	TRBJ2-3	TRBV27
CASSPQDSTTYEQYF	TRBJ2-7	TRBV7-2
CVTSKAGWGNTEAFF	TRBJ1-1	TRBV15
CASSLPGGYYNEQFF	TRBJ2-1	TRBV7-4
CAISDGTSTDTQYF	TRBJ2-3	TRBV10-3
CASSLRGDNEKLFF	TRBJ1-4	TRBV5-6
CASSIPPTRGDEKLFF	TRBJ1-4	TRBV19
CASSIAGLDRQFTGELFF	TRBJ2-2	TRBV19
CASSFLTGDTIYF	TRBJ1-3	TRBV7-8
CATSRDPGQGNEQFF	TRBJ2-1	TRBV15
CASSFVLGGLADSTDTQYF	TRBJ2-3	TRBV7-6
CASSEGGVQPQHF	TRBJ1-5	TRBV7-8
CASASPRADTIYF	TRBJ1-3	TRBV12-5
CSAALFMNTEAFF	TRBJ1-1	TRBV20-1
CAIPMRGQSSYNEQFF	TRBJ2-1	TRBV2
CASSAEGYSYNEQFF	TRBJ2-1	TRBV9
CASRTGGAEFF	TRBJ2-1	TRBV27
CASSTWTARSGANVLTF	TRBJ2-6	TRBV28
CASSYSRETPSPLHF	TRBJ1-6	TRBV6-8
CASSLALNRGLETQYF	TRBJ2-5	TRBV5-5
CASSLGTDTEAFF	TRBJ1-1	TRBV7-2
CASSQEGRSNSPLHF	TRBJ1-6	TRBV4-1
CASSLRLNTIYF	TRBJ1-3	TRBV7-9
CASSLGLGYGYTF	TRBJ1-2	TRBV27
CASSSGGSHNEQFF	TRBJ2-1	TRBV12-3/TRBV12-4
CASSSRLAMFTDTQYF	TRBJ2-3	TRBV27
CASSWGGIDPYEQYF	TRBJ2-7	TRBV6-6